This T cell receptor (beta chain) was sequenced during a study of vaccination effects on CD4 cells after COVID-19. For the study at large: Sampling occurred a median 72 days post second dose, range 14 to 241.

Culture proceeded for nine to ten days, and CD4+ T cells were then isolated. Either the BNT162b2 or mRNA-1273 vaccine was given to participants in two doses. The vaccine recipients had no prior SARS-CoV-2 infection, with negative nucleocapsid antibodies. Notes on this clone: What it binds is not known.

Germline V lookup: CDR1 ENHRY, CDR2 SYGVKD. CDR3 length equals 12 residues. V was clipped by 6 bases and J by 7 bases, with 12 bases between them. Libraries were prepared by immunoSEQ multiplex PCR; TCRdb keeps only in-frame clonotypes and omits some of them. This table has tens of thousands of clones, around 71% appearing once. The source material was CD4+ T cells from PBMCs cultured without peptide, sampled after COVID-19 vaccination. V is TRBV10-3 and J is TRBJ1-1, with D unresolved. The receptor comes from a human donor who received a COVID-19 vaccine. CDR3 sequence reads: CAISSGPNEAFF. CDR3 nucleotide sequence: TGTGCCATCAGCTCGGGCCCAAATGAAGCTTTCTTT.